Listed below are T cell receptor beta chains from one sample, sequenced in a study of vaccination and CD4 T cells after COVID-19. These TCRs are of unknown antigen specificity. MiXCR, run by TCRdb on the PCR reads, gives a single entry per CDR3 protein. The sample shows several thousand distinct CDR3 sequences, just over 70% of them seen only once. Sequences were obtained from CD4+ T cells from blood, cultured in vitro. The source is a human donor who had recovered from COVID-19. Each CDR3 is given with its conserved first and last residue. A D gene is named only where the DNA matches it firmly. Clone sizes are given selectively: once, few, many, or a class where the clone is expanded.

J: TRBJ1-5
V: TRBV20-1
D: NA
size: few
length: 14
DNA: TGCAGTGCTAGAGATACCAAGCTATTACAGCCCCAGCATTTT
CDR3: CSARDTKLLQPQHF

J: TRBJ1-2
V: TRBV6-1
D: NA
size: NA
length: 12
DNA: TGTGCCACTGCAGTCCCGGGGTATGGCTACACCTTC
CDR3: CATAVPGYGYTF

J: TRBJ1-5
V: TRBV2
D: TRBD1
size: NA
length: 15
DNA: TGTGCCAGCAGGGGGACAGGGGTCCGCAATCAGCCCCAGCATTTT
CDR3: CASRGTGVRNQPQHF

J: TRBJ1-3
V: TRBV6-5
D: NA
size: NA
length: 13
DNA: TGTGCCAGCAGTTATCTCCTGGGAAACACCATATATTTT
CDR3: CASSYLLGNTIYF

J: TRBJ2-3
V: TRBV6-4
D: TRBD1
size: NA
length: 13
DNA: TGTGCCAGCAGCCGAACAGGGGAGGATACGCAGTATTTT
CDR3: CASSRTGEDTQYF

J: TRBJ2-5
V: TRBV5-1
D: TRBD2
size: NA
length: 16
DNA: TGCGCCAGCAGCTTGGTAGGCGGGGGGGCTGGAGAGACCCAGTACTTC
CDR3: CASSLVGGGAGETQYF

J: TRBJ1-5
V: TRBV19
D: TRBD1
size: NA
length: 16
DNA: TGTGCCAGTACCCGAGGGGGGACAGGCCTATTTCAGCCCCAGCATTTT
CDR3: CASTRGGTGLFQPQHF

J: TRBJ1-1
V: TRBV6-1
D: TRBD1
size: NA
length: 14
DNA: TGTGCCAGCAGAAGACAGGGCGGTGGGACTGAAGCTTTCTTT
CDR3: CASRRQGGGTEAFF

J: TRBJ1-5
V: TRBV6-1
D: TRBD1
size: NA
length: 16
DNA: TGTGCCAGCAGGACCCCGGGACAGGGTCACAGACAGCCCCAGCATTTT
CDR3: CASRTPGQGHRQPQHF

J: TRBJ1-5
V: TRBV20-1
D: TRBD1
size: few
length: 15
DNA: TGCAGTGTCCTCGTCCGGGACAGGGCAAATCAGCCCCAGCATTTT
CDR3: CSVLVRDRANQPQHF

J: TRBJ1-1
V: TRBV6-2/TRBV6-3
D: TRBD1
size: NA
length: 16
DNA: TGTGCCAGCAGTTACCGTGGGACAGGGCAATACACTGAAGCTTTCTTT
CDR3: CASSYRGTGQYTEAFF

J: TRBJ2-1
V: TRBV10-3
D: NA
size: NA
length: 11
DNA: TGTGCCACCACCCATACCAATGAGCAGTTCTTC
CDR3: CATTHTNEQFF